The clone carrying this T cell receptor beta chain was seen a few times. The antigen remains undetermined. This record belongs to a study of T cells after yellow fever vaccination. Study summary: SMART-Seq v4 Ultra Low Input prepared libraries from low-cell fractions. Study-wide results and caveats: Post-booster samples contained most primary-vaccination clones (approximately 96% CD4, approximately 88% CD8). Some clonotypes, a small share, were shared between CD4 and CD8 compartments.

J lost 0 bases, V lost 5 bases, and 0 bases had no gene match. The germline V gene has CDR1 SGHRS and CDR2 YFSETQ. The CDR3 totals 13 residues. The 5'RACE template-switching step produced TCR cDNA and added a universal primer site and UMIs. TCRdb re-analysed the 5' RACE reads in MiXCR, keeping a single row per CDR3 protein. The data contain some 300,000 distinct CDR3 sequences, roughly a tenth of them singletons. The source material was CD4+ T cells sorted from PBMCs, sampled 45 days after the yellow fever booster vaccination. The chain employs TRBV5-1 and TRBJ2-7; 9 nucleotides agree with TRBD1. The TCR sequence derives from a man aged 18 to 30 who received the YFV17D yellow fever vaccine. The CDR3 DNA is TGCGCCAGCAGGACAGGGGGCTCCTACGAGCAGTACTTC. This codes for CASRTGGSYEQYF.